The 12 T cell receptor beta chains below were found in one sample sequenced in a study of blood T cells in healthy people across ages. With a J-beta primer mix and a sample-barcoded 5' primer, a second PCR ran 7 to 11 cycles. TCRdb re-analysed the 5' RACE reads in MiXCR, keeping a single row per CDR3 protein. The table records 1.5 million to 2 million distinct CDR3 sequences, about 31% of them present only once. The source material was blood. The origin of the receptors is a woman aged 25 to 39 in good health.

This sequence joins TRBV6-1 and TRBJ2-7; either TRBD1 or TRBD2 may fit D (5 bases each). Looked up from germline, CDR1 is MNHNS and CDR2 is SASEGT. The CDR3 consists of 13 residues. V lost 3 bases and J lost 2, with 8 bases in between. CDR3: CASSEGETYEQYF. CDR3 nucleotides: TGTGCCAGCAGTGAGGGGGAAACCTACGAGCAGTACTTC.

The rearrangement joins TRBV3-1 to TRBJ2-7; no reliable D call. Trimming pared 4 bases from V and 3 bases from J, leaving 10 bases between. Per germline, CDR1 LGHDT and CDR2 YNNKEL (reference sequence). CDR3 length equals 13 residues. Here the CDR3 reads CASSRPPYYEQYF. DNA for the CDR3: TGTGCCAGCAGCCGCCCCCCTTACTACGAGCAGTACTTC.

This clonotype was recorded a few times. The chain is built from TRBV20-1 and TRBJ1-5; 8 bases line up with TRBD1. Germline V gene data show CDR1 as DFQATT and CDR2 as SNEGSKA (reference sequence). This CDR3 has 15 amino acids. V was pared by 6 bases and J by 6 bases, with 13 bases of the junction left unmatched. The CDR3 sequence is CSAISSQGAVQPQHF. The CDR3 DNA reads TGCAGTGCGATCTCCTCGCAGGGGGCCGTTCAGCCCCAGCATTTT.

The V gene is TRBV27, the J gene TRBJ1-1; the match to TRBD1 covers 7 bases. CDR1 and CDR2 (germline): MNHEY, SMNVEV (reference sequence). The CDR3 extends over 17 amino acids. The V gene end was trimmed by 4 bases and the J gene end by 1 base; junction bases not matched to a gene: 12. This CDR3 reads CASSSLGRGRSNTEAFF. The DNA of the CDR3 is TGTGCCAGCAGTTCCCTGGGCAGGGGGAGATCGAACACTGAAGCTTTCTTT.

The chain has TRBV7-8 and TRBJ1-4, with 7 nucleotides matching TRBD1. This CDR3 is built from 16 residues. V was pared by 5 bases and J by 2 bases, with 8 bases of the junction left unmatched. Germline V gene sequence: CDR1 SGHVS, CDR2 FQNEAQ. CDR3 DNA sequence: TGTGCCAGCAGCCCCATCGACAGGGCCACTAATGAAAAACTGTTTTTT. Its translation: CASSPIDRATNEKLFF.

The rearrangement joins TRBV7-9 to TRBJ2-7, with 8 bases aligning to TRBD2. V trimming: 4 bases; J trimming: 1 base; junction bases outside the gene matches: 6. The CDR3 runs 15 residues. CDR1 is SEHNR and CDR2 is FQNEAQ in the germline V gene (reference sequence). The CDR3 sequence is CASSSGTRMSYEQYF. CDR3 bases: TGTGCCAGCAGCTCCGGGACTAGGATGTCCTACGAGCAGTACTTC.

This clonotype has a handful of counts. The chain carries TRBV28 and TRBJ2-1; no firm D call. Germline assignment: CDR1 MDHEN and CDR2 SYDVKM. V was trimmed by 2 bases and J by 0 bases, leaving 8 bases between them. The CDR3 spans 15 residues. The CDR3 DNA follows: TGTGCCAGCAGTTTACTGGGCGTCTCCTACAATGAGCAGTTCTTC. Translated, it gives CASSLLGVSYNEQFF.

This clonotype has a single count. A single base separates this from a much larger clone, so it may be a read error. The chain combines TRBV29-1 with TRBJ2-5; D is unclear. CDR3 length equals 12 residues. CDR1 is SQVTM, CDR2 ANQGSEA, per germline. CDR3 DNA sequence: TGCGGCGTTGCCCCAAGCAGGGAGACCCAGTACTTC. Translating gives CGVAPSRETQYF.

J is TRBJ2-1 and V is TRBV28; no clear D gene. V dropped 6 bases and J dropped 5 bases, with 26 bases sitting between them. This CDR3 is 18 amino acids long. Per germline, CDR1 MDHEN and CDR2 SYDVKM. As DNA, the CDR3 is TGTGCCAGCAGAACCCTCGAGGCAGCACCGACACCAAACAATGAGCAGTTCTTC. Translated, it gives CASRTLEAAPTPNNEQFF.

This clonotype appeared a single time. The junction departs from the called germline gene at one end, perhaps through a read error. In nucleotides, the CDR3 is TGTGCCACCAGTAGCGCGACAACCACAGATACGCAGTATTTT. This translates into CATSSATTTDTQYF. This chain connects TRBV2 to TRBJ2-3, with D maybe TRBD2 (5 bases). This CDR3 has 14 residues. Germline-derived CDR1 and CDR2 are SNHLY and FYNNEI.

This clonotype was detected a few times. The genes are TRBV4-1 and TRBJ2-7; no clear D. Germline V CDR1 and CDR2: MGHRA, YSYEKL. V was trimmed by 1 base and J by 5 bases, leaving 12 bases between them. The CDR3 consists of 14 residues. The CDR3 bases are TGCGCCAGCAGCCAAGCACTCAGGATCAACGAGCAGTACTTC. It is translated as CASSQALRINEQYF.

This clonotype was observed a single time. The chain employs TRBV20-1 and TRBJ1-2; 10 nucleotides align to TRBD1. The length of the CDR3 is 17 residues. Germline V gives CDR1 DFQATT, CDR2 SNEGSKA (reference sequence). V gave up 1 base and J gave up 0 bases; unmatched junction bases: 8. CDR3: CSARADPGQGTNYGYTF. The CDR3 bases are TGCAGTGCTAGAGCGGACCCGGGACAGGGGACTAACTATGGCTACACCTTC.